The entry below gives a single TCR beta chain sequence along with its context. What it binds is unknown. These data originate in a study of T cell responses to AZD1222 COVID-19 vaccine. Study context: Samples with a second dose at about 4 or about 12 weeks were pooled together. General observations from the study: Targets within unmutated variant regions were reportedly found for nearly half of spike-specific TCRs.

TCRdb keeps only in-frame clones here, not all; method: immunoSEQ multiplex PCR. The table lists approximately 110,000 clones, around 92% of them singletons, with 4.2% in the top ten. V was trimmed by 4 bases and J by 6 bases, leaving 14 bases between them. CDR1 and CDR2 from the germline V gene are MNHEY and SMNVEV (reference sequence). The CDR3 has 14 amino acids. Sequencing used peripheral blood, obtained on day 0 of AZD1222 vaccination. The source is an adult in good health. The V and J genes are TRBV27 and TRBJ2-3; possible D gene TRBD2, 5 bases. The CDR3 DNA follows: TGTGCCAGCAGTTCTTCACTAGTCGCCGATACGCAGTATTTT. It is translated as CASSSSLVADTQYF.